The clone carrying this T cell receptor beta chain appeared many times. The antigen remains unidentified. Using MiXCR, TCRdb re-called clones from the PCR reads. The data show about 42,000 clones, 12% seen once. The V gene's germline CDR1 is WSHSY and CDR2 SAAADI. Trimming cost V 1 base and J 10 bases; bases outside gene matches: 4. CDR3 size: 14 residues. The record originates from a study of metastatic and nonmetastatic thyroid tumors. Study as a whole: From malignant and benign thyroid patients, repertoires in blood and in tumor or nodule tissue were compared. General study results and limits: It was reported that TCR beta diversity was significantly higher in malignant thyroid tumors than benign nodules, in blood and tumor.

Not a single patient had been given any form of treatment at any point before undergoing thyroid surgery. This TCR was sampled from a male donor with papillary thyroid cancer or a benign thyroid nodule (not recorded which). Some clones in this sample may be carry-over from other donors' samples. The sample was blood. The gene calls are TRBV10-2 and TRBJ2-1; 10 bases fit TRBD2. The CDR3 loop is CASSEWGLASEQFF. The DNA for the CDR3 is TGCGCCAGCAGTGAGTGGGGACTAGCGTCCGAGCAGTTCTTC.